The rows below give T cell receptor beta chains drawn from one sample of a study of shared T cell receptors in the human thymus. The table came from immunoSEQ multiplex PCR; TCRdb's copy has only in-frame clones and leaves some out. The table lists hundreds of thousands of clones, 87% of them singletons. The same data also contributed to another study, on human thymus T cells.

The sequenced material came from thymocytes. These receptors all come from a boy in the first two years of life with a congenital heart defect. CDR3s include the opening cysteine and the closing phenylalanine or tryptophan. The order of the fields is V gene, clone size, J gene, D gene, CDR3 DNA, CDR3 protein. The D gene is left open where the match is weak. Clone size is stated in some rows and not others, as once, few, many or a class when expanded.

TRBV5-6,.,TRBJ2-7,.,TGTGCCAGCAGCTTAGGGCGGAGGGGGCGGTACGAGCAGTACTTC,CASSLGRRGRYEQYF
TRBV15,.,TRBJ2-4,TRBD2,TGTGCCACCAGCAGGCATAGCGGGGGGCGAGAACTAGCCAAAAACATTCAGTACTTC,CATSRHSGGRELAKNIQYF
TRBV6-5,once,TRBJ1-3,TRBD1,TGTGCCAGCAGGTACAGGGGCAAGGAAGGAAACACCATATATTTT,CASRYRGKEGNTIYF
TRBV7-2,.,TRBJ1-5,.,TGTGCCAGCAGCCATTCCCCCAGGGGAGGCAATCAGCCCCAGCATTTT,CASSHSPRGGNQPQHF
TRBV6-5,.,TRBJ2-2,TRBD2,TGTGCCAGCAGACTAGCGGGAGTCACCGGGGAGCTGTTTTTT,CASRLAGVTGELFF
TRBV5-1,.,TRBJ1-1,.,TGCGCCAGCAGCCCAGGGGCATCGAGCGGCACTGAAGCTTTCTTT,CASSPGASSGTEAFF
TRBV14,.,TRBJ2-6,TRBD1,TGTGCCAGCAGCCAAGGGACAGGGGTAACTGGGGCCAACGTCCTGACTTTC,CASSQGTGVTGANVLTF
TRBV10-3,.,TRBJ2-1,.,TGTGCCATCGGGACATCCGGACCCGATGAGCAGTTCTTC,CAIGTSGPDEQFF
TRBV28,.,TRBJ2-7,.,TGTGCCAGCAGCCGCTTGAGGAGCGCCCCCTACTACGAGCAGTACTTC,CASSRLRSAPYYEQYF
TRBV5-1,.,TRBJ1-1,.,TGCGCCAGCAGCATATGTTGGGGCAACAACACTGAAGCTTTCTTT,CASSICWGNNTEAFF
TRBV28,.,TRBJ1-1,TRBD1,TGTGCCAGCAGTTTATTAGAGGGACAGGATGAAGCTTTCTTT,CASSLLEGQDEAFF
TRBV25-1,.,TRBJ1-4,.,TGTGCCAGCAGTGTTCTACCAGGGGCAACTAATGAAAAACTGTTTTTT,CASSVLPGATNEKLFF
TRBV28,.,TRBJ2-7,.,TGTGCCAGCGGCCCTTGGCAGTACTTC,CASGPWQYF
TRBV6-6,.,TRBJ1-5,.,TGTGCCAGCAGTTACGTGCAGGGCGGGGATCAGCCCCAGCATTTT,CASSYVQGGDQPQHF
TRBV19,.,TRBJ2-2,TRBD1,TGTGCCAGTAGTATAGCCGGGACAGGGCCGAACACCGGGGAGCTGTTTTTT,CASSIAGTGPNTGELFF
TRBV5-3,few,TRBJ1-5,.,TGTGCCGTCCGGGGGATTAGCAATCAGCCCCAGCATTTT,CAVRGISNQPQHF
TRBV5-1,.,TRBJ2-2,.,TGCGCCAGCAGCCCGGAGGGTCTGAGCACCGGGGAGCTGTTTTTT,CASSPEGLSTGELFF
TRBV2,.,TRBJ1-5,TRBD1,TGTGCCAGCAGTGTTTCCGGGACAGGGTTTAGAAATCAGCCCCAGCATTTT,CASSVSGTGFRNQPQHF
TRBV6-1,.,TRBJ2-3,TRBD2,TGTGCCAGCAGTCGGGGGGGCACAGATACGCAGTATTTT,CASSRGGTDTQYF
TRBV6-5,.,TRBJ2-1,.,TGTGCCAGCAGTTACTACAGGAGCTCCTACAATGAGCAGTTCTTC,CASSYYRSSYNEQFF
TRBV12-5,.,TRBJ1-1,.,TGTGCTAGTGGCCACGGAGCTTTCTTT,CASGHGAFF
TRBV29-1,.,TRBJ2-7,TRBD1,TGCAGCGTTGTCCCGACAGGGCAGAACTACGAGCAGTACTTC,CSVVPTGQNYEQYF
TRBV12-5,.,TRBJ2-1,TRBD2,TGTGCTAGTGGGGTGGGACTAGCAATGGACAATGAGCAGTTCTTC,CASGVGLAMDNEQFF
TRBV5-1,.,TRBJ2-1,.,TGCGCCAGCAGCTTGGACCAACAGGTTGGTAGCTACAATGAGCAGTTCTTC,CASSLDQQVGSYNEQFF
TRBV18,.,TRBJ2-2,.,TGTGCCAGCTCACCGGTGAGGGCGAGCGGGGAGCTGTTTTTT,CASSPVRASGELFF
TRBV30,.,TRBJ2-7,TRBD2,TGTGCCTGGAGCCCGGGACTAGCGAGCACCTACGAGCAGTACTTC,CAWSPGLASTYEQYF